The 16 T cell receptor beta chains below come from one sample, sequenced in a study of T cells in Graves' hyperthyroidism and ophthalmopathy. Template material for amplifying TCR beta CDR3 regions consisted of RNA transcripts. With the HTBI primer set, the TCR CDR3 went through a first round of RT-PCR. TCRdb re-called the multiplex PCR reads with MiXCR, one entry per CDR3 protein. Among some 720,000 distinct CDR3 sequences, 16% were seen once, and the ten largest hold about 8.4%. Sequencing was carried out using blood. The receptors derive from a man between 18 and 35 years old with Graves' hyperthyroidism.

This clonotype was seen more than once but under ten times. This chain uses TRBV25-1 with TRBJ1-3; D not resolved. V was shortened by 3 bases and J by 9 bases, with 12 bases between the two germline ends. The CDR3 covers 13 residues. Germline-derived CDR1 and CDR2 are MGHDK and SYGVNS. The CDR3 DNA reads as TGTGCCAGCAGTGACCCCCCTGAGCGCACCATATATTTT. It encodes CASSDPPERTIYF.

This clonotype was observed a handful of times. V is TRBV5-5 and J is TRBJ2-3; the D gene is possibly TRBD2 (6 bases). Germline CDR1 is SGHKS and CDR2 is YYEKEE (reference sequence). V was pared by 5 bases and J by 4 bases, with 11 bases between. CDR3 length: 13 residues. This chain's CDR3 is CASSRPGADTQYF. The DNA for the CDR3 is TGTGCCAGCAGTCGTCCGGGGGCAGATACGCAGTATTTT. The full variable domain, completed using reference TRBV5-5 and TRBJ2-3, is DAGVTQSPTHLIKTRGQQVTLRCSPISGHKSVSWYQQVLGQGPQFIFQYYEKEERGRGNFPDRFSARQFPNYSSELNVNALLLGDSALYLCASSRPGADTQYFGPGTRLTVL.

Notes on this clonotype: The germline gene is not matched at one end of the junction; a read error may be the cause. The chain couples TRBV2 to TRBJ2-3; unclear D gene. Germline CDR1 is SNHLY and CDR2 is FYNNEI. This CDR3 has 14 residues. CDR3 nucleotides: TGTGCCAGCAGTGAAGGACTTAGCATAGATACGCAGTATTTT. Its protein is CASSEGLSIDTQYF.

This clonotype was seen a few times. The chain is built from TRBV28 and TRBJ2-1; D is ambiguous. This CDR3 region has 16 residues. Trimming pared 5 bases from V and 4 bases from J, leaving 18 bases between. CDR1 is MDHEN, CDR2 SYDVKM, per germline. The CDR3 is CASSPLRAERYNEQFF. CDR3 coding DNA: TGTGCCAGCAGTCCCCTCCGGGCGGAGAGGTACAATGAGCAGTTCTTC.

This clonotype has ten or more counts. This sequence joins TRBV28 and TRBJ2-3, with D hard to call. V shed 5 bases and J shed 3 bases, with 12 bases lying between them. Germline V gene lookup returns CDR1 MDHEN and CDR2 SYDVKM. The CDR3 spans 14 residues. The CDR3 bases are TGTGCCAGCAGTCGCCACAGCGAAACAGATACGCAGTATTTT. Translation: CASSRHSETDTQYF.

This clonotype was counted only a few times. Written as DNA, the CDR3 is TGTGCCAGCAGTGAAGTGGGAAGGACGCAGCCTGAAGCTTTCTTT. Protein sequence: CASSEVGRTQPEAFF. The chain links TRBV2 to TRBJ1-1, with D hard to call. Trimming shortened V by 1 base and J by 6 bases, and 15 bases separated the two germline ends. Germline V CDR1 and CDR2: SNHLY, FYNNEI. The CDR3 extends over 15 amino acids.

This sequence joins TRBV28 and TRBJ1-1; perhaps TRBD1 as D (5 bases). The CDR3 is 14 residues long. From germline, CDR1 is MDHEN and CDR2 SYDVKM. V lost 8 bases and J 4 bases, leaving 17 bases between the germline ends. CDR3 nucleotides: TGTGCCAGCGACGTCGGGGGTATGAGCACTGAAGCTTTCTTT. It translates to CASDVGGMSTEAFF.

This clonotype has ten or more counts. J is TRBJ1-2 and V is TRBV7-8; the D gene is possibly TRBD1 (6 bases). Trimming pared 2 bases from V and 8 bases from J, leaving 18 bases between. Germline loops: CDR1 SGHVS, CDR2 FQNEAQ. The CDR3 runs 15 residues. Here the CDR3 reads CASSLLQWGPVGYTF. Here the CDR3 DNA reads TGTGCCAGCAGCTTACTACAGTGGGGGCCCGTCGGCTACACCTTC.

This clonotype was picked up a small number of times. The genes are TRBV6-2 or TRBV6-3 and TRBJ1-1; the D gene is possibly TRBD1 (5 bases). This CDR3 comprises 15 residues. V shed 0 bases and J shed 0 bases, with 8 bases lying between them. CDR1 MNHEY and CDR2 SVGEGT come from the germline V gene. The CDR3 DNA sequence: TGTGCCAGCAGTTACTCGCGACAGCTGAACACTGAAGCTTTCTTT. Its translation is CASSYSRQLNTEAFF.

This clonotype came up a few times. The chain employs TRBV19 and TRBJ2-7; 7 bases are shared with TRBD2. Looked up from germline, CDR1 is LNHDA and CDR2 is SQIVND (reference sequence). Losses at the gene ends were 3 bases for V and 0 bases for J; bases not matched to a gene: 5. The CDR3 has 15 amino acids. CDR3: CASSISLADSYEQYF. DNA for the CDR3: TGTGCCAGTAGTATCAGCCTAGCGGACTCCTACGAGCAGTACTTC.

The gene calls are TRBV11-3 and TRBJ1-1; D may be TRBD1 (6 bases). Germline lookup yields CDR1 SGHNT and CDR2 YENEEA. CDR3 length: 14 amino acids. V was pared by 6 bases and J by 6 bases, with 17 bases between. As DNA, the CDR3 is TGTGCCAGCAGTTCGACAGGAATGGACGCTGAAGCTTTCTTT. It yields the protein CASSSTGMDAEAFF.

In its sample, this clonotype was seen many times. This chain joins TRBV28 and TRBJ2-5, with 8 bases identical to TRBD1. The V gene end was trimmed by 8 bases and the J gene end by 4 bases; junction bases not matched to a gene: 15. Germline V gene data show CDR1 as MDHEN and CDR2 as SYDVKM. There are 16 residues in the CDR3. The chain's CDR3 is CASYALRDRPRETQYF. CDR3 DNA sequence: TGTGCCAGCTACGCACTCCGGGACAGGCCTCGAGAGACCCAGTACTTC.

This chain links TRBV14 with TRBJ1-2; D possibly corresponds to TRBD1 (6 bases). Germline values: CDR1 SGHDN, CDR2 FVKESK. The CDR3 length is 15 residues. The V gene lost 3 bases and the J gene lost 8 bases, with 19 bases spanning the gap. This CDR3 reads CASSHGTSSARGYTF. CDR3 coding DNA: TGTGCCAGCAGCCACGGGACATCCAGCGCGAGGGGCTACACCTTC.

This clonotype occurred a few times. This chain uses TRBV19 with TRBJ1-5; D is unresolved. The ends were cut back, 7 bases at V and 1 base at J, with 14 bases in the middle. Germline V gives CDR1 LNHDA, CDR2 SQIVND (reference sequence). The CDR3 extends over 15 amino acids. CDR3 region: CASTPRRHSNQPQHF. For the CDR3, the DNA is TGTGCCAGTACTCCGAGGAGACACAGCAATCAGCCCCAGCATTTT.

This clonotype turned up a few times. The rearrangement links TRBV19 to TRBJ2-1; 8 bases fit TRBD1. The CDR3 covers 16 residues. The trim removed 3 bases at V and 6 bases at J, leaving 10 bases unmatched. Looked up from germline, CDR1 is LNHDA and CDR2 is SQIVND (reference sequence). CDR3 residues: CASSIPDRDLLNEQFF. The CDR3 bases are TGTGCCAGTAGTATCCCGGACAGGGATCTACTCAATGAGCAGTTCTTC. Drawing the rest from reference TRBV19 and TRBJ2-1, the complete variable domain is DGGITQSPKYLFRKEGQNVTLSCEQNLNHDAMYWYRQDPGQGLRLIYYSQIVNDFQKGDIAEGYSVSREKKESFPLTVTSAQKNPTAFYLCASSIPDRDLLNEQFFGPGTRLTVL.

In this sample, this clonotype turned up a few times. The J gene is TRBJ1-2, the V gene TRBV10-3, with 8 bases that match TRBD1. V was pared by 0 bases and J by 4 bases, with 4 bases of the junction left unmatched. The CDR3 covers 15 residues. Germline CDR1 reads ENHRY; CDR2 reads SYGVKD. CDR3 in DNA: TGTGCCATCAGTGAGTCCGGACAGGGAGGCTATGGCTACACCTTC. Encoded protein: CAISESGQGGYGYTF.